These 4 T cell receptor beta chains came from one sample sequenced in a study of blood T cell repertoires in COVID-19. Measured with immunoSEQ multiplex PCR; TCRdb has only the in-frame clones, and not every one. This sample has some 250,000 clones; 80% to 90% occur once, and the top ten carry 4% to 4.5%. The sample was peripheral blood. The origin of the receptors is a man between 60 and 70 years old with acute or convalescent COVID-19.

This rearrangement joins TRBV4-1 to TRBJ1-1, with D unclear. The CDR3 spans 17 residues. Trimming cost V 1 base and J 1 base, with 16 bases left between them. Germline assignment: CDR1 MGHRA and CDR2 YSYEKL. CDR3 loop: CASSQVRSVRGNTEAFF. In nucleotides, the CDR3 is TGCGCCAGCAGCCAAGTTCGGAGTGTTCGGGGGAACACTGAAGCTTTCTTT.

The gene calls are TRBV11-2 and TRBJ2-5; D is ambiguous. Germline assignment: CDR1 SGHAT and CDR2 FQNNGV. This CDR3 contains 14 residues. Trimming removed 1 base from V and 4 bases from J, with 10 bases in between. CDR3 region: CASSLGPSVETQYF. The CDR3 DNA reads TGTGCCAGCAGCTTAGGGCCATCCGTAGAGACCCAGTACTTC.

The J gene is TRBJ2-2, the V gene TRBV13; D call uncertain. This CDR3 comprises 14 residues. The germline V and J ends were trimmed by 7 bases and 1 base, with 10 bases remaining between them. CDR1 PRHDT and CDR2 FYEKMQ come from the germline V gene (reference sequence). This chain's CDR3 is CASTSAGNTGELFF. CDR3 in DNA: TGTGCCAGCACGTCTGCAGGGAACACCGGGGAGCTGTTTTTT.

This chain uses TRBV23-1 with TRBJ2-2; D is possibly TRBD2 (6 bases). TRBV23-1 falls under the ORF class, with uncertain function. Trimming left V 0 bases short and J 4 bases short, with 33 bases between. The CDR3 extends over 23 amino acids. The CDR3: CASSQSVAVEGAVRDLLTGELFF. The CDR3 DNA reads TGCGCCAGCAGTCAATCTGTAGCGGTGGAGGGTGCGGTTAGGGACTTACTCACCGGGGAGCTGTTTTTT.